This T cell receptor (beta chain) was obtained from a study of T cell changes during pregnancy in multiple sclerosis. The V gene end was trimmed by 4 bases and the J gene end by 4 bases; junction bases not matched to a gene: 3. The CDR3 is 15 residues long. Germline V gene sequence: CDR1 MDHEN, CDR2 SYDVKM. Profiled with immunoSEQ multiplex PCR; TCRdb holds only in-frame clones, not every one. The sample lists under 50,000 clones, around nine tenths occurring once. The TCR sequence derives from a female donor with multiple sclerosis, enrolled in a pregnancy study. This chain joins TRBV28 and TRBJ2-1; 11 bases map to TRBD2. Source: CD4+ T cells from peripheral blood mononuclear cells, taken in the first trimester of pregnancy. CDR3 bases: TGTGCCAGCAGTTCATCTAGCGGGAGGTACAATGAGCAGTTCTTC. Encoded protein: CASSSSSGRYNEQFF.